Below, one T cell receptor (beta chain) is given with its context. No antigen is known for it. The sample belongs to a study of shared clonotypes between healthy human individuals. General study findings and limits: Blood was the only sampled material, and tissue repertoires likely differ.

V shed 2 bases and J 9 bases; nucleotides not matched to a gene: 5. The germline gives CDR1 SGHTA, CDR2 FQGNSA. The CDR3 covers 13 residues. TCRdb's copy holds only in-frame clones and misses some; the assay was immunoSEQ multiplex PCR. The table shows approximately 1.4 million clones, with under 99% occurring only once. Sequenced input: naive CD4+ T cells sorted from blood. Subset noted: CD45RA+ positively selected. This rearrangement joins TRBV7-2 to TRBJ2-5; 8 positions agree with TRBD2. The sequence derives from a man aged 25 to 40 in good health. The CDR3 region has the DNA TGTGCCAGCAGCTTAATCGAGCGGGGGTCCCAGTACTTC. It yields the protein CASSLIERGSQYF.